This TCR beta chain was observed in a study of cytomegalovirus exposure and HLA in healthy donors. Study-wide background: Per a later analysis, the roughly 690 first-cohort and 120 validation repertoires shared one platform. Study-wide results and limits: Diagnosis of cytomegalovirus status made by the classifier reportedly showed high specificity and sensitivity. According to the study, roughly 160 TCR beta chains were cytomegalovirus-associated.

As for this clone: Its antigen is currently unknown.

Clones were read by immunoSEQ multiplex PCR, and TCRdb kept only the in-frame ones, dropping some. The sample contains approximately 46,000 clones, more than 85% of which appear only once. The CDR3 extends over 15 amino acids. The V segment lost 6 bases and the J segment 2 bases; nucleotides outside the gene matches: 7. Germline CDR1 is LNHDA and CDR2 is SQIVND (reference sequence). The donors were in the approximately 110-subject validation cohort; that cohort was separate from the roughly 680-subject first cohort. J is TRBJ2-1 and V is TRBV19; 7 nucleotides match TRBD2. This receptor was taken from a woman aged 18-29 years in good health and CMV-seronegative. Sequences were obtained from PBMCs. CDR3 DNA: TGTGCCAGTAGCCCTGCGGGGGAACCCTACAATGAGCAGTTCTTC. As protein: CASSPAGEPYNEQFF.